A single sample is the source of the 4 T cell receptor beta chains below, sequenced in a study of molecular identifiers for immune sequencing clone quantification. Using its own MiXCR run on the PCR reads, TCRdb lists one record per CDR3 protein. In the table there are hundreds of thousands of distinct CDR3 sequences, 25% of which are singletons. The sequencing sample was made of naive CD8+ T cells from blood, with Jurkat cell RNA spiked in. Subset meaning: FACS-sorted CD8+CD4-CCR7+CD45RA+ naive T cells. These receptors all stem from a human donor in good health. Some libraries in this study had Jurkat cell RNA spiked in.

V usage is TRBV7-9 and J usage is TRBJ2-7; 7 bases are shared with TRBD1. This CDR3 spans 14 amino acids. V was pared by 6 bases and J by 2 bases, with 7 bases of the junction left unmatched. CDR1 is SEHNR and CDR2 is FQNEAQ in the germline V gene (reference sequence). CDR3 bases: TGTGCCAGCAGTTTACCGGGACAGCCCTACGAGCAGTACTTC. Its translation: CASSLPGQPYEQYF.

This clonotype was counted at least ten times. V and J are TRBV6-5 and TRBJ2-7; TRBD1 aligns across 10 bases. The CDR3 spans 15 residues. Germline assignment: CDR1 MNHEY and CDR2 SVGAGI. V lost 4 bases and J lost 5; bases outside the gene matches: 8. The chain's CDR3 is CASSSPGQGFHEQYF. As DNA, the CDR3 is TGTGCCAGCAGTTCGCCGGGACAGGGGTTTCACGAGCAGTACTTC.

To note about this clonotype: This may be a read error: a much more frequent sequence differs by one nucleotide. The chain couples TRBV12-3 or TRBV12-4 to TRBJ2-1; D not certain. Trimming took 8 bases from V and 6 from J, leaving 8 bases between them. CDR3 length equals 11 residues. The CDR3 coding sequence is TGTGCCAGCGGCCTCTCCAATGAGCAGTTCTTC. Translated, it gives CASGLSNEQFF.

The genes are TRBV5-6 and TRBJ1-6; D is undetermined. This CDR3 comprises 17 residues. Germline CDR1 reads SGHDT; CDR2 reads YYEEEE. With 0 bases removed from V and 8 bases from J, the gap between germline ends came to 18 bases. CDR3 loop: CASSLDSVGEGYSPLHF. CDR3 nucleotide sequence: TGTGCCAGCAGCTTGGACTCGGTCGGGGAGGGTTATTCACCCCTCCACTTT.